Sequencing of this TCR beta chain was carried out in a study of regulatory T cells in long-lasting Graves disease. Across the study: Over 5 years of antithyroid drugs plus positive TSH receptor antibodies defined persistent Graves' disease.

The time point: persistent/refractory GD, antithyroid drugs over 5 years with positive TRAb. Scientists built the TCR library using RNA that was extracted from PBMCs. Graves' disease diagnoses used American Thyroid Association guidelines. Germline CDR1 is MNHNS and CDR2 is SASEGT. This CDR3 has 16 amino acids. Trimming stripped 5 bases from V and 2 bases from J, with 18 bases between. Relying on iRepertoire HTBI primers and Arm-PCR of CDR3 regions, the team built TCR beta libraries. Original methodology: Segment identification across samples yielded some 63 TRBV and roughly 14 TRBJ segments. TCRdb reprocessed the multiplex PCR reads via MiXCR and lists one record per CDR3 protein. V and J calls and clone size were set by TCRdb, not the authors. The sample shows some 280,000 distinct CDR3 sequences, roughly a fifth of them seen only once.

This rearrangement joins TRBV6-1 to TRBJ1-1; D is uncertain. The clonotype comes from a female donor with Graves disease. This specimen was peripheral blood mononuclear cells (PBMCs), taken when the disease was refractory, from a patient treated with antithyroid drugs. In nucleotides, the CDR3 is TGTGCCAGCAGTAGAGTTCCTGGTGGAGTTAACACTGAAGCTTTCTTT. Amino acids: CASSRVPGGVNTEAFF.